Below are 22 T cell receptor beta chains sequenced from a single sample in a study of T cell responses to AZD1222 COVID-19 vaccine. Sequencing used immunoSEQ multiplex PCR; TCRdb keeps in-frame clones, though not all of them. The sample has a few hundred thousand clones, approximately 95% seen once. Sample: peripheral blood, taken on day 0 of AZD1222 vaccination. The origin of the receptors is an adult in good health.

CDR3 sequence (DNA): TGTGCCAGCTCACCACAGGTTACAGATACGCAGTATTTT. This sequence encodes CASSPQVTDTQYF. The rearrangement joins TRBV18 to TRBJ2-3; no firm D call. CDR1 is KGHSH and CDR2 is LQKENI in the germline V gene. This CDR3 has 13 residues. V was clipped by 1 base and J by 3 bases, with 5 bases between them.

In its sample, this clone was seen once. The same CDR3 is also encoded by other DNA sequences in this sample. V is TRBV7-2 and J is TRBJ2-7; D might be TRBD2 (6 bases). Trimming removed 1 base at V and 4 bases at J, with 11 bases between. CDR1 and CDR2 from the germline V gene are SGHTA and FQGNSA. The CDR3 extends over 14 amino acids. Written as DNA, the CDR3 is TGTGCCAGCAGCTTAGGGGGGACTGCGTACGAGCAGTACTTC. It yields the protein CASSLGGTAYEQYF.

The chain links TRBV20-1 to TRBJ1-1; possibly TRBD1 for D (5 bases). The germline V and J ends were trimmed by 6 bases and 4 bases, with 15 bases remaining between them. Germline V gene data show CDR1 as DFQATT and CDR2 as SNEGSKA (reference sequence). The CDR3 is 13 amino acids. CDR3 in amino acids: CSASGGIPTEAFF. CDR3 in DNA: TGCAGTGCCAGTGGGGGGATACCCACTGAAGCTTTCTTT.

This clone was detected only a few times. J is TRBJ2-1 and V is TRBV6-4, with D perhaps being TRBD1 or TRBD2 (5 bases each). The CDR3 has 15 residues. Trimming pared 3 bases from V and 8 bases from J, leaving 17 bases between. The germline CDR1 and CDR2 sequences are MRHNA and SNTAGT. The CDR3 DNA is TGTGCCAGCAGTGAAGGGGACCCACCTTCTTATGAGCAGTTCTTC. This translates into CASSEGDPPSYEQFF.

This sequence joins TRBV14 and TRBJ1-2, with TRBD1 identical over 10 bases. Germline V gives CDR1 SGHDN, CDR2 FVKESK. The CDR3 covers 17 residues. Trimming cost V 2 bases and J 1 base; bases outside gene matches: 7. CDR3 in DNA: TGTGCCAGCAGCCAACTCGGGACAGGGGATTTTAACTATGGCTACACCTTC. It encodes CASSQLGTGDFNYGYTF.

This clone was seen a few times. This chain connects TRBV2 to TRBJ1-1; D unresolved. CDR1 and CDR2 (germline): SNHLY, FYNNEI. This CDR3 is 14 amino acids long. V was trimmed by 0 bases and J by 9 bases, leaving 14 bases between them. The CDR3 bases are TGTGCCAGCAGTGAAGCGGTGGGCAGGACTAAAGCTTTCTTT. The encoded protein is CASSEAVGRTKAFF. The variable domain in full, with the rest retrieved from reference TRBV2 and TRBJ1-1, is EPEVTQTPSHQVTQMGQEVILRCVPISNHLYFYWYRQILGQKVEFLVSFYNNEISEKSEIFDDQFSVERPDGSNFTLKIRSTKLEDSAMYFCASSEAVGRTKAFFGQGTRLTVV.

The rearrangement links TRBV28 to TRBJ2-7; 8 bases are shared with TRBD2. Looked up from germline, CDR1 is MDHEN and CDR2 is SYDVKM. CDR3 size: 14 residues. J gave up 7 bases and V 7 bases, and 12 bases lay outside the gene matches. The CDR3, as DNA: TGTGCCAGCACCACGTCGGGGGGGACTGGGGAGCAGTACTTC. Encoded protein: CASTTSGGTGEQYF.

This clone appeared a single time. This chain joins TRBV9 and TRBJ2-7; no firm D call. Per the germline V gene, CDR1 is SGDLS and CDR2 is YYNGEE. This CDR3 is built from 14 residues. Trimming removed 4 bases at V and 0 bases at J, with 11 bases between. The CDR3 here is CASSLEPSSYEQYF. CDR3 nucleotides: TGTGCCAGCAGCTTGGAACCAAGCTCCTACGAGCAGTACTTC.

CDR3 sequence (DNA): TGCAGTGCTATAGGCGTATACGAGCAGTACTTC. Translated, it gives CSAIGVYEQYF. J is TRBJ2-7 and V is TRBV20-1; D remains unclear. Trimming cost V 4 bases and J 4 bases, with 8 bases left between them. The CDR3 has 11 amino acids. CDR1 and CDR2 (germline): DFQATT, SNEGSKA (reference sequence).

This clone has just a few counts. This rearrangement joins TRBV20-1 to TRBJ1-5; unclear D gene. Trimming pared 3 bases from V and 7 bases from J, leaving 13 bases between. Germline values: CDR1 DFQATT, CDR2 SNEGSKA (reference sequence). This CDR3 region has 13 residues. The CDR3 DNA sequence: TGCAGTGCTAGTAGGCAGCTCACACAGCCCCAGCATTTT. Its translation: CSASRQLTQPQHF.

The chain links TRBV5-5 to TRBJ2-5, with D possibly being TRBD1 (5 bases). The germline CDR1 and CDR2 sequences are SGHKS and YYEKEE (reference sequence). This CDR3 has 13 residues. Trimming left V 4 bases short and J 6 bases short, with 13 bases between. CDR3 in DNA: TGTGCCAGCAGCCCCGACAGCCATCAGACCCAGTACTTC. This encodes CASSPDSHQTQYF. Variable domain in full (rest from reference TRBV5-5 and TRBJ2-5): DAGVTQSPTHLIKTRGQQVTLRCSPISGHKSVSWYQQVLGQGPQFIFQYYEKEERGRGNFPDRFSARQFPNYSSELNVNALLLGDSALYLCASSPDSHQTQYFGPGTRLLVL.

About this clone itself: Just one base apart from a much larger clone, this may be a read error. The chain combines TRBV29-1 with TRBJ2-7; 7 positions agree with TRBD2. Looked up from germline, CDR1 is SQVTM and CDR2 is ANQGSEA. The CDR3 length is 13 residues. The junction had 11 bases not matched to a gene; V was cut back by 7 bases and J by 5 bases. The CDR3 region has the DNA TGCAGCGCCGAAGGGCGGGGGTGGAACGAGCAGTACTTC. Translation: CSAEGRGWNEQYF.

The genes are TRBV3-1 (or the pseudogene TRBV3-2) and TRBJ2-1; TRBD2 might be the D (6 bases). The CDR3 is 13 amino acids. Trimming left V 6 bases short and J 5 bases short, with 11 bases between. Looked up from germline, CDR1 is LGHDT and CDR2 is YNNKEL (reference sequence). The CDR3 DNA follows: TGTGCCAGCAGACAGTCGGGAGACAATGAGCAGTTCTTC. This encodes CASRQSGDNEQFF.

This chain connects TRBV6-2 or TRBV6-3 to TRBJ2-1; D possibly corresponds to TRBD2 (5 bases). The V and J ends lost 3 bases and 3 bases respectively, with 9 bases between them. This CDR3 is built from 14 residues. The germline V gene encodes CDR1 MNHEY and CDR2 SVGEGT. In nucleotides, the CDR3 is TGTGCCAGCAGTTATGGACTTCTCTACAATGAGCAGTTCTTC. Amino acid sequence: CASSYGLLYNEQFF.

The J gene is TRBJ2-3, the V gene TRBV28, with TRBD2 as a possible D gene (7 bases). This CDR3 region has 15 residues. Germline values: CDR1 MDHEN, CDR2 SYDVKM. V lost 7 bases, J lost 1 base, and 15 bases lay in between. The CDR3 DNA reads as TGTGCCAGCACCCAAGGGGGGGGTGGCACAGATACGCAGTATTTT. It encodes CASTQGGGGTDTQYF.

The chain carries TRBV15 and TRBJ1-2; D is undetermined. From germline, CDR1 is LNHNV and CDR2 YYDKDF (reference sequence). V was pared by 0 bases and J by 2 bases, with 4 bases between. The CDR3 covers 13 residues. CDR3 DNA: TGTGCCACCAGCAGAGACCAAAACTATGGCTACACCTTC. Amino acids: CATSRDQNYGYTF. Supplemented by reference TRBV15 and TRBJ1-2, the full variable domain reads DAMVIQNPRYQVTQFGKPVTLSCSQTLNHNVMYWYQQKSSQAPKLLFHYYDKDFNNEADTPDNFQSRRPNTSFCFLDIRSPGLGDTAMYLCATSRDQNYGYTFGSGTRLTVV.

Worth noting for this clone: At one end, the junction sequence differs from germline, possibly due to a read error. This chain joins TRBV7-7 and TRBJ2-1, with 11 bases that match TRBD2. Germline values: CDR1 SSHAT, CDR2 FNYEAQ (reference sequence). This CDR3 has 15 amino acids. The CDR3 DNA reads TGTGCTAGCAGCCGCCTAGCGGGGGGCTACAATGAGCAGTTCTTC. Residues: CASSRLAGGYNEQFF.

The CDR3 sequence: CASSIQGGPQHF. The CDR3 coding sequence is TGTGCCAGTAGTATCCAGGGGGGGCCCCAGCATTTT. This rearrangement joins TRBV19 to TRBJ1-5; 7 bases match TRBD1. Per germline, CDR1 LNHDA and CDR2 SQIVND (reference sequence). The CDR3 has 12 amino acids. The J segment lost 9 bases and the V segment lost 3 bases, leaving 2 bases of the junction unmatched.

The gene calls are TRBV7-3 and TRBJ2-2; 7 bases are a match to TRBD1. V lost 5 bases to trimming and J lost 0 bases; unmatched junction nucleotides: 3. The CDR3 runs to 15 residues. Per germline, CDR1 SGHTA and CDR2 FQGTGA. CDR3 in amino acids: CASSHRGSNTGELFF. CDR3 DNA: TGTGCCAGCAGCCACAGGGGATCGAACACCGGGGAGCTGTTTTTT.

V gene TRBV5-1 combines with J gene TRBJ2-2; 7 bases match TRBD1. With V trimmed by 0 bases and J by 2 bases, 4 bases remained unmatched. Germline-derived CDR1 and CDR2 are SGHRS and YFSETQ. This CDR3 is 16 amino acids long. The CDR3 spells CASSLEGQPNTGELFF. The CDR3 coding sequence is TGCGCCAGCAGCTTGGAGGGACAGCCCAACACCGGGGAGCTGTTTTTT. The full variable domain, with the rest looked up from reference TRBV5-1 and TRBJ2-2, is KAGVTQTPRYLIKTRGQQVTLSCSPISGHRSVSWYQQTPGQGLQFLFEYFSETQRNKGNFPGRFSGRQFSNSRSEMNVSTLELGDSALYLCASSLEGQPNTGELFFGEGSRLTVL.

The J gene is TRBJ2-2, the V gene TRBV19; D unclear. CDR3 length equals 11 residues. The V and J ends lost 10 bases and 2 bases respectively, with 5 bases between them. Germline loops: CDR1 LNHDA, CDR2 SQIVND (reference sequence). The CDR3 is CATRNTGELFF. As DNA, the CDR3 is TGTGCCACACGCAACACCGGGGAGCTGTTTTTT.

V usage is TRBV7-9 and J usage is TRBJ1-2; D possibly corresponds to TRBD1 (6 bases). The ends were cut back, 4 bases at V and 4 bases at J, with 10 bases in the middle. Germline V gives CDR1 SEHNR, CDR2 FQNEAQ (reference sequence). The CDR3 is 13 residues long. The CDR3 DNA is TGTGCCAGCAGCTCACAGGGTAGCTATGGCTACACCTTC. Translation gives CASSSQGSYGYTF.